The clone carrying this TCR beta chain was counted a few times. This record comes from a study of blood T cell repertoires in COVID-19. Study overall: The analysed material was cDNA or gDNA that came from T cells, B-cell-depleted T cells, or PBMCs.

The V end lost 5 bases, the J end lost 4 bases, and 11 bases lay between the germline ends. Germline V CDR1 and CDR2: LNHDA, SQIVND (reference sequence). CDR3 size: 14 residues. Under the authors' procedure: Quantification of nucleated cells was approximated via reference gene primer amplification. Assay used: immunoSEQ multiplex PCR; TCRdb lists only in-frame clones, some missing. For V, J and clone size, that table is used; D and trimming come from the DNA. The table includes roughly 700,000 clones, 80% to 90% detected once. The sequence was collected from a woman between 18 and 30 years old with acute or convalescent COVID-19. This chain connects TRBV19 to TRBJ1-4; D might be TRBD1 (5 bases). Sequencing was carried out using peripheral blood. CDR3 protein: CASSAGWGNEKLFF. CDR3 DNA: TGTGCCAGTAGTGCAGGGTGGGGTAATGAAAAACTGTTTTTT.